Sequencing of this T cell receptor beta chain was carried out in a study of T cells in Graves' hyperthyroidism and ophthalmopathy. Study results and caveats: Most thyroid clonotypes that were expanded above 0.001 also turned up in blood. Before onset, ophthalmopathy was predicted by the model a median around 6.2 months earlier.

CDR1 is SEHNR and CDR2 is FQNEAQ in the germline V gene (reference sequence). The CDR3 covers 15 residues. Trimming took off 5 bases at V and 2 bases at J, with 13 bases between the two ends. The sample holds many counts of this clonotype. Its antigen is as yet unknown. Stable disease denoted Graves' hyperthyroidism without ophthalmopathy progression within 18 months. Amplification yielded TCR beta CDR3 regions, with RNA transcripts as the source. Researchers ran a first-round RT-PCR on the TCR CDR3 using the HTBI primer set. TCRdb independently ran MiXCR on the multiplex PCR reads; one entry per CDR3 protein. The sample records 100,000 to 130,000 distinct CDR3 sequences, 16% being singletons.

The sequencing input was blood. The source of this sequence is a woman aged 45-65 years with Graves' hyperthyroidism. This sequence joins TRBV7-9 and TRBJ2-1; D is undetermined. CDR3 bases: TGTGCCAGCAGCGAAATACGTAGTACCTACAATGAGCAGTTCTTC. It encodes CASSEIRSTYNEQFF.